This TCR beta chain was found in a study of blood T cell repertoires in COVID-19. Study overall: Samples representing acute and convalescent COVID-19 were sourced from the United States, Italy and Spain. PBMCs, B-cell-depleted T cells, or T cells were the source of the cDNA or gDNA that made up the material.

This clone was seen a handful of times. From germline, CDR1 is SGHAT and CDR2 FQNNGV. J lost 7 bases, V lost 5 bases, and 5 bases had no gene match. The CDR3 runs to 14 residues. In the source study's methods: Amplifying reference gene primers gave estimates of nucleated cell counts. The table came from immunoSEQ multiplex PCR; TCRdb's copy has only in-frame clones and leaves some out. V and J calls and clone size follow that table, whereas D and trimming were derived from the DNA. This sample yields about 170,000 clones, of which about 91% are seen a single time; approximately 1.4% belongs to the top ten.

This clonotype was obtained from a woman aged 45-60 years with acute or convalescent COVID-19. The chain uses TRBV11-2 and TRBJ1-6, with 7 bases matching TRBD1. The sample taken for sequencing was peripheral blood. For the CDR3, the DNA is TGTGCCAGCAGCGTAACAGGGGAGAATTCACCCCTCCACTTT. It codes for CASSVTGENSPLHF.